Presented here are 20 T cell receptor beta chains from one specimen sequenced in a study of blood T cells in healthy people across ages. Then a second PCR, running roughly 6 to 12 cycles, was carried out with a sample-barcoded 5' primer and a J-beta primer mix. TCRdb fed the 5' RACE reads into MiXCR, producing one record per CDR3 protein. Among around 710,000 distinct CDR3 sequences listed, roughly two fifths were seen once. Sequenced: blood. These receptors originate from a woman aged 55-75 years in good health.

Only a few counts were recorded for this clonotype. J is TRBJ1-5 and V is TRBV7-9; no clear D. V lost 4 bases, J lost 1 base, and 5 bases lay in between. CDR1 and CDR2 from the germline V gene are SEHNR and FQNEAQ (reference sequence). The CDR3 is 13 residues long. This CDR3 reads CASSWESNQPQHF. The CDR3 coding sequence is TGTGCCAGCAGCTGGGAGAGCAATCAGCCCCAGCATTTT.

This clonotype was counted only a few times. CDR3 sequence: CSVSSNYGYTF. CDR3 in DNA: TGCAGCGTTTCGTCTAACTATGGCTACACCTTC. The gene calls are TRBV29-1 and TRBJ1-2, with D unresolved. V gave up 5 bases and J gave up 0 bases, with 4 bases separating them. CDR1 and CDR2 (germline): SQVTM, ANQGSEA. This CDR3 comprises 11 residues.

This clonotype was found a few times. This CDR3 reads CASRLAGGNTGELFF. In DNA, the CDR3 is TGTGCCAGCAGACTAGCGGGGGGCAACACCGGGGAGCTGTTTTTT. The V and J genes are TRBV7-3 and TRBJ2-2, with 12 bases fitting TRBD2. CDR1 is SGHTA and CDR2 is FQGTGA in the germline V gene. J was trimmed by 2 bases and V by 6 bases; bases with no gene match: 1. This CDR3 comprises 15 residues.

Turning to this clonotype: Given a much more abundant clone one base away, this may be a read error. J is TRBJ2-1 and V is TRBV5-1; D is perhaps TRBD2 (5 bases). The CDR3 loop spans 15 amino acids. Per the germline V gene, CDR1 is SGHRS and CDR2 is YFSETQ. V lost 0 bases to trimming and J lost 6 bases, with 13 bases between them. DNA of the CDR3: TGCGCCAGCAGCTTGGTCAGAGGGCCCCCCAATGAGCAGTTCTTC. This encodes CASSLVRGPPNEQFF.

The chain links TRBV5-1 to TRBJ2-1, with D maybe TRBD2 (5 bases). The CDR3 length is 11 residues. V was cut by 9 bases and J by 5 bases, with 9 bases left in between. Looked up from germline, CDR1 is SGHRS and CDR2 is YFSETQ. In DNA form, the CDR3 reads TGCGCCACTAGGGAGCACAATGAGCAGTTCTTC. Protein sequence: CATREHNEQFF.

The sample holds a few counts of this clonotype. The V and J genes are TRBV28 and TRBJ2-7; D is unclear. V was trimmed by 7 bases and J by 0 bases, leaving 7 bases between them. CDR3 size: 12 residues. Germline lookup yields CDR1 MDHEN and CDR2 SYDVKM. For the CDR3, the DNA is TGTGCCAGCACCAGCACCTCCTACGAGCAGTACTTC. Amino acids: CASTSTSYEQYF.

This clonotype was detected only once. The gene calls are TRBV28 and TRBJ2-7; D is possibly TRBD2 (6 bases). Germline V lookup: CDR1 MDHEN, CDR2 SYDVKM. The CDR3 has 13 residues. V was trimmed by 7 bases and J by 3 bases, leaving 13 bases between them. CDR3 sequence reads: CASNPPRGYEQYF. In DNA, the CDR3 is TGTGCCAGCAACCCCCCGCGGGGCTACGAGCAGTACTTC.

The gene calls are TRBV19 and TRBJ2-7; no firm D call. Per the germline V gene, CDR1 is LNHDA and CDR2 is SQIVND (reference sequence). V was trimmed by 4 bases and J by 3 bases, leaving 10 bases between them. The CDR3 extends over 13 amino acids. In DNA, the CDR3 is TGTGCCAGTAGTACAGAGTTCGGCTACGAGCAGTACTTC. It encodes CASSTEFGYEQYF.

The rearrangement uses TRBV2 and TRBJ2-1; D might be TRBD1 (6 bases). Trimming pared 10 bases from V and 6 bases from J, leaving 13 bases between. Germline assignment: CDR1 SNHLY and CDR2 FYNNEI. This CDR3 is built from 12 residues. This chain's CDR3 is CATRGGVNEQFF. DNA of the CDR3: TGTGCCACCAGAGGGGGAGTCAATGAGCAGTTCTTC.

In DNA form, the CDR3 reads TGTGCCACCAGTCCGGGACAGGGGTTCTATGGCTACACCTTC. Translation: CATSPGQGFYGYTF. V usage is TRBV24-1 and J usage is TRBJ1-2; 10 bases are a match to TRBD1. This CDR3 is built from 14 residues. After removal of 6 bases from V and 4 bases from J, the junction contained 4 bases not matched to a gene. The V gene's germline CDR1 is KGHDR and CDR2 SFDVKD.

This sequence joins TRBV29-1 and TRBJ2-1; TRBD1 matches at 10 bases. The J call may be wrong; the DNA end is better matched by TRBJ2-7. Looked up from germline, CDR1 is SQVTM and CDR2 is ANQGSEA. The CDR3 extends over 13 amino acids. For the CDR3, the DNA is TGCAGCGGACAGGGGGCAGCCTACAATGAGCAGTACTTC. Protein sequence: CSGQGAAYNEQYF.

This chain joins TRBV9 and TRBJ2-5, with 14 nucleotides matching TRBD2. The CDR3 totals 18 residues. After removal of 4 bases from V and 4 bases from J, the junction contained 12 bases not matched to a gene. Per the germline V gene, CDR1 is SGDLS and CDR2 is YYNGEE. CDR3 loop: CASSSGLAGVPAVETQYF. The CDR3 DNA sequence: TGTGCCAGCAGCTCGGGACTAGCGGGGGTCCCGGCGGTAGAGACCCAGTACTTC.

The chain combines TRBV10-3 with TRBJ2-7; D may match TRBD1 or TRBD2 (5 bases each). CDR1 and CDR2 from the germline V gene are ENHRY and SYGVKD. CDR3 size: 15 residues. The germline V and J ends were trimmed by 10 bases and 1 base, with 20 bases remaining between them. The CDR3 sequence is CATAVVDGTSYEQYF. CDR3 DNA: TGTGCCACCGCTGTCGTGGACGGGACGTCCTACGAGCAGTACTTC.

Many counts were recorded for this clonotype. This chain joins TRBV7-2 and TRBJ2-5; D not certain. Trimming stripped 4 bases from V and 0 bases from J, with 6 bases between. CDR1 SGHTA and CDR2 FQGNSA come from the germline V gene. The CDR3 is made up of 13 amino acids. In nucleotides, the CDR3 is TGTGCCAGCAGCTCTAACCACCAAGAGACCCAGTACTTC. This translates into CASSSNHQETQYF.

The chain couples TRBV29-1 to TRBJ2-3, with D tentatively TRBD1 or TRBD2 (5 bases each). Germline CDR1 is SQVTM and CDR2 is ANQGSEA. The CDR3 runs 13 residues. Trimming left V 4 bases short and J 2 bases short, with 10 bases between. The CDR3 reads CSVVGTITDTQYF. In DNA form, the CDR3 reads TGCAGCGTTGTGGGGACCATCACAGATACGCAGTATTTT.

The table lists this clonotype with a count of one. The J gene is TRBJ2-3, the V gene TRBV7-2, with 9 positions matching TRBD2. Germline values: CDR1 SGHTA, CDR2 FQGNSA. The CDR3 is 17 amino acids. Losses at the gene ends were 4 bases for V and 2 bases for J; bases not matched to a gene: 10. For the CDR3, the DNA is TGTGCCAGCAGCTCCTCCCGAGCGGGGGGCTTCACAGATACGCAGTATTTT. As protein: CASSSSRAGGFTDTQYF.

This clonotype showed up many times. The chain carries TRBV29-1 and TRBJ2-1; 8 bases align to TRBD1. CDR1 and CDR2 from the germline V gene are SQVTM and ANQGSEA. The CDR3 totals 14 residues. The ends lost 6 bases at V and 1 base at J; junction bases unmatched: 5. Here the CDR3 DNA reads TGCAGCGTGACAGGACAGGGATCCTACAATGAGCAGTTCTTC. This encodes CSVTGQGSYNEQFF.

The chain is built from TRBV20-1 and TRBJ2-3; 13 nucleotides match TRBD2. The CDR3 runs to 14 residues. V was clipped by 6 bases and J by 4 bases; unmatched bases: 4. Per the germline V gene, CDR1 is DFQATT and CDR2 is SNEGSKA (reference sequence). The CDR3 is CSATSGGAADTQYF. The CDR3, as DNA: TGCAGTGCCACTAGCGGGGGGGCCGCAGATACGCAGTATTTT.

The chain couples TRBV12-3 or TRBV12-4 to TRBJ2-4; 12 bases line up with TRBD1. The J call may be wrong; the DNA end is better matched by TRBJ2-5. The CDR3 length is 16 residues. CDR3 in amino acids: CASSFSGTGGRETQYF. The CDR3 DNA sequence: TGTGCCAGCAGTTTCAGCGGGACAGGGGGCCGGGAGACCCAGTACTTC.

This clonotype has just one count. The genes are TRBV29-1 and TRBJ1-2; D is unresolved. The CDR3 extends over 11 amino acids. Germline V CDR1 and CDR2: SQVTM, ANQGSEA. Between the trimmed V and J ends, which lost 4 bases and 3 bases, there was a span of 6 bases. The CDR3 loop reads CSVGQDYGYTF. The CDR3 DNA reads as TGCAGCGTTGGGCAGGACTATGGCTACACCTTC.